The source of this T cell receptor (beta chain) is a study of blood T cell repertoires in COVID-19. On the study more broadly: The origin of the acute and convalescent COVID-19 samples was the United States, Italy and Spain.

Germline V gives CDR1 SGHAT, CDR2 FQDESV (reference sequence). The CDR3 loop spans 14 amino acids. The germline V and J ends were trimmed by 5 bases and 8 bases, with 15 bases remaining between them. Assay: immunoSEQ multiplex PCR; the TCRdb copy retains only in-frame clones and omits some. The sample records some 170,000 clones, approximately 93% being singletons. The Seattle patients, enrolled during active infection, were followed longitudinally. V usage is TRBV11-1 and J usage is TRBJ1-4, with a possible D match to TRBD1 (5 bases). The clonotype was recovered from a woman in her sixties with COVID-19, enrolled during active disease. Sequenced material: peripheral blood. In nucleotides, the CDR3 is TGTGCCAGCAGCGGGCAGGGACTGTTCGAAAAACTGTTTTTT. This translates into CASSGQGLFEKLFF.